This TCR beta chain came from a study of shared clonotypes between healthy human individuals. The sequencing of unsorted PBMC DNA took place on ten immunoSEQ deep assay plates. Repertoires were generated with immunoSEQ multiplex PCR, while TCRdb's copy carries only in-frame clones and drops some. The sample gives approximately 510,000 clones, 79% of which show up once; roughly 13% is in the top ten. The CDR3 is 11 amino acids. Trimming pared 5 bases from V and 9 bases from J, leaving 8 bases between. CDR1 and CDR2 (germline): SGHRS, YFSETQ. The chain is built from TRBV5-1 and TRBJ2-2; D is uncertain. The material sequenced was PBMCs. The TCR was taken from a woman in her 40s in good health. Some clones in this sample may be carry-over from other donors' samples. The DNA for the CDR3 is TGCGCCAGCAGTTATGAAAGGGAGCTGTTTTTT. Translated, it gives CASSYERELFF.